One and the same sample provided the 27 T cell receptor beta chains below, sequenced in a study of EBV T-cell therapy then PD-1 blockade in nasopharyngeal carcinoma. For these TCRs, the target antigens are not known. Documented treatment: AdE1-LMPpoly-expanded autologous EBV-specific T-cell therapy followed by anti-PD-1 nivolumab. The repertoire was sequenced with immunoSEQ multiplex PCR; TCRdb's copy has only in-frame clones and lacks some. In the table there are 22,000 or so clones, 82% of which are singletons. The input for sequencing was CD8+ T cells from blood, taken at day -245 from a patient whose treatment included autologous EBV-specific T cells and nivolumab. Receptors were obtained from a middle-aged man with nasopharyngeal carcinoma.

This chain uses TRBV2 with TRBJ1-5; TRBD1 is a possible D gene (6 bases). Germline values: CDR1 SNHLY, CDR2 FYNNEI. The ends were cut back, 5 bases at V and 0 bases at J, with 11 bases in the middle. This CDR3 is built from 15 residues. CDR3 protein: CASSWTAYSNQPQHF. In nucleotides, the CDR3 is TGTGCCAGCAGTTGGACAGCTTATAGCAATCAGCCCCAGCATTTT.

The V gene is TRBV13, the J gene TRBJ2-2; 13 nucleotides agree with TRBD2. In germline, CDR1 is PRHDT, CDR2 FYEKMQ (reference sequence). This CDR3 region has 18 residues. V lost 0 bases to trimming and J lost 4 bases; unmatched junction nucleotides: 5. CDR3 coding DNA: TGTGCCAGCAGCTTAGGTCGACTAGCGGGGGGAGCCACCGGGGAGCTGTTTTTT. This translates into CASSLGRLAGGATGELFF.

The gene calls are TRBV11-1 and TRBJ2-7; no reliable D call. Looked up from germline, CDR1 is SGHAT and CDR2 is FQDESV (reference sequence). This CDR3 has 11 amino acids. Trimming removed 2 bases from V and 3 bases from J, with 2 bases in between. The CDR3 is CASSLIYEQYF. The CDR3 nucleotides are TGTGCCAGCAGCTTAATCTACGAGCAGTACTTC. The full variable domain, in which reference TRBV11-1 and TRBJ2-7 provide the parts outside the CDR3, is EAEVAQSPRYKITEKSQAVAFWCDPISGHATLYWYRQILGQGPELLVQFQDESVVDDSQLPKDRFSAERLKGVDSTLKIQPAELGDSAMYLCASSLIYEQYFGPGTRLTVT.

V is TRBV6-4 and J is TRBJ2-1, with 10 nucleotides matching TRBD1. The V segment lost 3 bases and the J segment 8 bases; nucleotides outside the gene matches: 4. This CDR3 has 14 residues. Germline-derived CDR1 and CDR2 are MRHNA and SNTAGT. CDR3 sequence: CASSEKTGGHEQFF. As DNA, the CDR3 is TGTGCCAGCAGTGAGAAGACAGGGGGCCATGAGCAGTTCTTC.

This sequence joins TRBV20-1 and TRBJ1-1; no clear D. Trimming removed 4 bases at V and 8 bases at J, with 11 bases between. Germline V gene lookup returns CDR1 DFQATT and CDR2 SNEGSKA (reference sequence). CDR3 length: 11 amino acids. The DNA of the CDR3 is TGCAGTGCTAAGATACGAGGGGAAGCTTTCTTT. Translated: CSAKIRGEAFF.

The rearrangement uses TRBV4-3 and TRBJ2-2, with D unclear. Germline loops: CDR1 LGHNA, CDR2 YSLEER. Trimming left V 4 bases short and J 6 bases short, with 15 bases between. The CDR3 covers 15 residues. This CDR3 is CASSPTTWRAGELFF. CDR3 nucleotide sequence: TGCGCCAGCAGCCCGACCACCTGGCGAGCCGGGGAGCTGTTTTTT.

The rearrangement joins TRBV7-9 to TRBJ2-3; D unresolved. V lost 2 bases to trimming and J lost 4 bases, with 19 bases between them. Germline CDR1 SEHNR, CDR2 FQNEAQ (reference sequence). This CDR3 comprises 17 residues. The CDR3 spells CASSLSPSADPPDTQYF. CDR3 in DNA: TGTGCCAGCAGCTTATCACCCTCCGCAGACCCCCCAGATACGCAGTATTTT.

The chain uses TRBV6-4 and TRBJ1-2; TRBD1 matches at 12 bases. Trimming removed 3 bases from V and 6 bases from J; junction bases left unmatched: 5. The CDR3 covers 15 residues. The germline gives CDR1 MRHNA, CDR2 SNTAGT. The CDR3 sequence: CASSETGTGGDGYTF. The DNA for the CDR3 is TGTGCCAGCAGTGAGACCGGGACAGGGGGCGATGGCTACACCTTC.

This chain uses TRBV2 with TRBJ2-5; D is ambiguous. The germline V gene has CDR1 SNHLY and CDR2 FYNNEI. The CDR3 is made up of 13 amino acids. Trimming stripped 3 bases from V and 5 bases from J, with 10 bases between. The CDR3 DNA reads TGTGCCAGCAGTGACTCCCTTGAGGAGACCCAGTACTTC. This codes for CASSDSLEETQYF. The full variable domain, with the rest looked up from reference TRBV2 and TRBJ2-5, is EPEVTQTPSHQVTQMGQEVILRCVPISNHLYFYWYRQILGQKVEFLVSFYNNEISEKSEIFDDQFSVERPDGSNFTLKIRSTKLEDSAMYFCASSDSLEETQYFGPGTRLLVL.

The CDR3 region is CASRIGYEQYF. As DNA, the CDR3 is TGTGCCAGCAGAATCGGCTACGAGCAGTACTTC. The chain is built from TRBV27 and TRBJ2-7; D uncertain. Germline CDR1 reads MNHEY; CDR2 reads SMNVEV (reference sequence). The CDR3 runs to 11 residues. Deletions cut 6 bases from V and 3 bases from J, with 6 bases between.

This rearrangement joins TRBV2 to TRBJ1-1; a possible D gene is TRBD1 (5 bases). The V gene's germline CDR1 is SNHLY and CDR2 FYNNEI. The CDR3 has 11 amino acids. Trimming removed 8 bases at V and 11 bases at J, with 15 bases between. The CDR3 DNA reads TGTGCCAGCCTCGGAGGGGAAGGCGCTTTCTTT. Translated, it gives CASLGGEGAFF.

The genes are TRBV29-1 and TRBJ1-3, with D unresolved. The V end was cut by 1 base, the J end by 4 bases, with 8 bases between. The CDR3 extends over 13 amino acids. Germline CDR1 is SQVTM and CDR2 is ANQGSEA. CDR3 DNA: TGCAGCGTTGAAGGGCCGGACGGAAACACCATATATTTT. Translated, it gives CSVEGPDGNTIYF.

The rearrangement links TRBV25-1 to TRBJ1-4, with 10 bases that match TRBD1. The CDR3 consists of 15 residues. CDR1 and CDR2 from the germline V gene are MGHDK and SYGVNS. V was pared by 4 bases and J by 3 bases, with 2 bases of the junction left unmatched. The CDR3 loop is CASSGTGGPNEKLFF. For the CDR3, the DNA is TGTGCCAGCAGTGGGACAGGGGGGCCTAATGAAAAACTGTTTTTT.

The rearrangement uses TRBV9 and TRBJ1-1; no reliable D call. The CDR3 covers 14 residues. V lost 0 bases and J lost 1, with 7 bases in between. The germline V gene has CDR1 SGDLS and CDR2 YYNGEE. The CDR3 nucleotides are TGTGCCAGCAGCGTAGGGGGAGCGAACACTGAAGCTTTCTTT. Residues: CASSVGGANTEAFF.

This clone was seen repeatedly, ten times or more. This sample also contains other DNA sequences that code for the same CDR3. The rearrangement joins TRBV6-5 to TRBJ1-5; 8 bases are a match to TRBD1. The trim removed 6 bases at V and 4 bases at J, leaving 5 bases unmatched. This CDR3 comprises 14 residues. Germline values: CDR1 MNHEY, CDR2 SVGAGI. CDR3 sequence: CASRRTGRNQPQHF. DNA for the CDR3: TGTGCCAGCAGGCGGACAGGGCGAAATCAGCCCCAGCATTTT.

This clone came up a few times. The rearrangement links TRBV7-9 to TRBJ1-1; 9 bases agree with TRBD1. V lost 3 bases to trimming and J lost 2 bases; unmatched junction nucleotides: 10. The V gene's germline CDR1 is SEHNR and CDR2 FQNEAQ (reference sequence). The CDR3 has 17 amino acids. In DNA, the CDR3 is TGTGCCAGCAGCTTTACAGGGGGCGCACGGGCAAACACTGAAGCTTTCTTT. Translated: CASSFTGGARANTEAFF.

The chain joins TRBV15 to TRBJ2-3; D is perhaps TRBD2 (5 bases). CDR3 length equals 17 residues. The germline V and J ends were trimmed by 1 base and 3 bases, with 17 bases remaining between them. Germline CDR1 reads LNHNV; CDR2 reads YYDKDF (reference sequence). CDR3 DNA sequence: TGTGCCACCAGCAGAGGGGCGTCGGAGGTGTGGACAGATACGCAGTATTTT. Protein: CATSRGASEVWTDTQYF.

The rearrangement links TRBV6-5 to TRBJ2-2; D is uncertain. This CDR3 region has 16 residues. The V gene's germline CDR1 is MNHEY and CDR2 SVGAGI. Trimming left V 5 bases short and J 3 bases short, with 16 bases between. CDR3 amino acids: CASSHFIGPHTGELFF. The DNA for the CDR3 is TGTGCCAGCAGTCACTTTATAGGGCCTCACACCGGGGAGCTGTTTTTT.

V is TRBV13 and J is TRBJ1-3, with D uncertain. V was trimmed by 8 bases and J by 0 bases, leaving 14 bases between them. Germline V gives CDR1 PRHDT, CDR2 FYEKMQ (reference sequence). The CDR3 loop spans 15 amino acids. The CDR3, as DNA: TGTGCCAGCCAGCAAGGACGGTTCTCTGGAAACACCATATATTTT. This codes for CASQQGRFSGNTIYF. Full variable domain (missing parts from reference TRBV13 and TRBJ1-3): AAGVIQSPRHLIKEKRETATLKCYPIPRHDTVYWYQQGPGQDPQFLISFYEKMQSDKGSIPDRFSAQQFSDYHSELNMSSLELGDSALYFCASQQGRFSGNTIYFGEGSWLTVV.

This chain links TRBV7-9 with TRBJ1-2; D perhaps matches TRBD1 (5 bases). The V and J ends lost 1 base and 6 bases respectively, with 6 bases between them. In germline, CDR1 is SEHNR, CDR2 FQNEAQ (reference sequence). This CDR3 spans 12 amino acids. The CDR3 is CASSLDRNGYTF. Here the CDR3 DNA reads TGTGCCAGCAGCTTAGACAGGAATGGCTACACCTTC.

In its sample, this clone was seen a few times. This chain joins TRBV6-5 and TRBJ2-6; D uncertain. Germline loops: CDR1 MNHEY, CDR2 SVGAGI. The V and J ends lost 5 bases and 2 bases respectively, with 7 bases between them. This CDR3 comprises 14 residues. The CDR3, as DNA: TGTGCCAGCAGTACCGAGGCTGGGGCCAACGTCCTGACTTTC. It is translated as CASSTEAGANVLTF.

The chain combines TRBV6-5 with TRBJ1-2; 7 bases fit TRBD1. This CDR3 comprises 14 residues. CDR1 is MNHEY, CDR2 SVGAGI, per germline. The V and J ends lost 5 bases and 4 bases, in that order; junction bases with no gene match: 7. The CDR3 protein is CASSTQGGRYGYTF. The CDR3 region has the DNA TGTGCCAGCAGTACGCAGGGGGGACGCTATGGCTACACCTTC.

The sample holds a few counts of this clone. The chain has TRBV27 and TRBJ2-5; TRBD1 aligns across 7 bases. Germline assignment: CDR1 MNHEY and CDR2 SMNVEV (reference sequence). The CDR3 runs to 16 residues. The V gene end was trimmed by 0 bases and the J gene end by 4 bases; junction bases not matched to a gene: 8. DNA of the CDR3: TGTGCCAGCAGTTTATCGACAGGGTGGGTAGGAGAGACCCAGTACTTC. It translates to CASSLSTGWVGETQYF.

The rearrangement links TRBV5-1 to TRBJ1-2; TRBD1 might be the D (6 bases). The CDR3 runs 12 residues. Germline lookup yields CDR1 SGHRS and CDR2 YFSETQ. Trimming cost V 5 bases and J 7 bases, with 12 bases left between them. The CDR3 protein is CASSFYRAGYTF. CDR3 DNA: TGCGCCAGCAGTTTTTACAGGGCTGGCTACACCTTC.

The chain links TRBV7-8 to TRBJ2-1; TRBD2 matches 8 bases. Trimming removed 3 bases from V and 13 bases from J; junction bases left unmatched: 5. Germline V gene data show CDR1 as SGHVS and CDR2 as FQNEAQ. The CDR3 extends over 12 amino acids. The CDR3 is CASSFKRGSQFF. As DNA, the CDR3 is TGTGCCAGCAGCTTCAAGCGGGGGTCACAGTTCTTC.

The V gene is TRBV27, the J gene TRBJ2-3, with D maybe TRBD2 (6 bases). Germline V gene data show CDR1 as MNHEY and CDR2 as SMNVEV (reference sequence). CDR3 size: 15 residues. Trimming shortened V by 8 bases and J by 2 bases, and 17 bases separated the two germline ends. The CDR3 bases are TGTGCCAGCTGCACAACAGCGGGCCCCACAGATACGCAGTATTTT. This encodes CASCTTAGPTDTQYF.

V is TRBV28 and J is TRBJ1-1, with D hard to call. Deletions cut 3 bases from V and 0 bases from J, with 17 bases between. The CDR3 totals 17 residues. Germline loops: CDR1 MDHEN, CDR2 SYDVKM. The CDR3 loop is CASSFLYGVKMNTEAFF. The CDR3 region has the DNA TGTGCCAGCAGTTTTTTGTATGGGGTGAAGATGAACACTGAAGCTTTCTTT.